Sequencing of this T cell receptor beta chain was carried out in a study of T-cell reconstitution after alpha-beta-depleted transplantation in children (dated by TCRdb to 2015 to 2016). About the full investigation: The study quantitatively tracked T-cell immune reconstitution after TCRalphabeta/CD19-depleted allogeneic hematopoietic cell transplantation in children using TCR repertoire profiling.

The library relied on PCR. TCRdb records Illumina HiSeq 2500 as the sequencer. TCR library preparation used molecular barcoding, with unique molecular identifiers applied to normalize quantification of the TCRbeta repertoire. Clones were called with MiXCR by TCRdb after fastp trimmed the public reads at Q25, and only in-frame beta chains were retained. Rows with a matching CDR3 protein are joined into one entry that keeps the most common DNA and genes. The sample data list 240,000 or so distinct CDR3 sequences, and approximately 12% of these were observed just once. The ten biggest clones cover roughly 2.8% of the sample. The CDR3 runs 16 residues from the cysteine to the phenylalanine. Just CDR3 DNA is preserved here, 48 bases in frame from base 1. V trim: 5 bases; J trim: 6 bases; unmatched bases: 10. From the germline V gene, CDR1 is ENHRY and CDR2 is SYGVKD. There are many counts of this clonotype. No cognate antigen has been identified for it. Per-base quality was not reported, and no clone a single base away is much larger than it.

The chain joins TRBV10-3 to TRBJ2-3, with 11 junctional bases fitting TRBD2. Material: PBMCs from the stem cell graft donor, obtained from the stem cell graft. The clonotype was recovered from a human donor who donated a stem cell graft to a child with acute lymphoblastic leukemia. The CDR3 protein sequence reads: CAISKTSGEVMDTQYF. The nucleotides read TGTGCCATCAGTAAGACTAGCGGGGAAGTCATGGATACGCAGTATTTT.